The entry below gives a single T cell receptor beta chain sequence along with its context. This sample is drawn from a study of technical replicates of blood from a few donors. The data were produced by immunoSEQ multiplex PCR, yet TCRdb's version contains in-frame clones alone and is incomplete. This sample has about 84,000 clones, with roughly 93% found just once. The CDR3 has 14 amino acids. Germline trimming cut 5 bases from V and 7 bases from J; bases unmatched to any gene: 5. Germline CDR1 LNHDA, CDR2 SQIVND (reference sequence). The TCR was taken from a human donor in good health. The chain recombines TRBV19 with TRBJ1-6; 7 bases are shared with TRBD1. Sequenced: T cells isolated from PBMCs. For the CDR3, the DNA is TGTGCCAGTAGTGTACGGGACAGAAATTCACCCCTCCACTTT. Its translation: CASSVRDRNSPLHF.